This TCR beta chain was recorded in a study of blood T cells in healthy people across ages. Whole-study findings and limits: Naive CD4+ cell counts and diversity both ran higher in long-lived than in aged donors. When one million T cells were used, diversity estimates were thought to be underestimates.

There are a few counts of this clonotype. Antigen unknown. A second PCR, run for about 6 to 11 cycles, used a sample-barcoded 5' primer plus a J-beta primer mix. Each cDNA molecule received a tag from a template-switch adaptor that had 12 random nucleotides. At least 3 million CDR3-containing paired-end reads were obtained per sample. TCRdb re-called the 5' RACE reads with MiXCR, one entry per CDR3 protein. The data show 600,000 to 850,000 distinct CDR3 sequences, more than 40% seen once. Germline loops: CDR1 SGHTA, CDR2 FQGNSA. The CDR3 runs to 16 residues. With 5 bases clipped from V and 11 bases from J, the junction kept 20 bases outside the gene matches.

This rearrangement joins TRBV7-2 to TRBJ2-5; TRBD1 matches 7 bases. This clonotype originated in a woman in her sixties in good health. Material for sequencing was blood. The CDR3 region has the DNA TGTGCCAGCAGCGTCGGACAGGCGTTGCTAGCCGATGAGCAGTACTTC. The encoded protein is CASSVGQALLADEQYF.